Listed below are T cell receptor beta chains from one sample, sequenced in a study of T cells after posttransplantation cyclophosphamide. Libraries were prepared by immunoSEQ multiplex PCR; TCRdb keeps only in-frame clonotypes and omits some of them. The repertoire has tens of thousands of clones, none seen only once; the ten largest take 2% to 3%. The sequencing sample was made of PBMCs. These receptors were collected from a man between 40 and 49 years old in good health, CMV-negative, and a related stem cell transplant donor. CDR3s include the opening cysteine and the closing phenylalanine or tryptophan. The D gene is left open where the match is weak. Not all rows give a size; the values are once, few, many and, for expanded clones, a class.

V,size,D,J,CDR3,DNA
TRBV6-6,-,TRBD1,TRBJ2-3,CASSTVGQGSGDTQYF,TGTGCCAGCAGCACCGTAGGACAGGGGAGTGGAGATACGCAGTATTTT
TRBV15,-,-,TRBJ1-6,CATSRGANSPLHF,TGTGCCACCAGCAGAGGGGCCAATTCACCCCTCCACTTT
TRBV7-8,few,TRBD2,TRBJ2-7,CASSLLSGASSYEQYF,TGTGCCAGCAGCTTACTGAGCGGGGCGAGCTCCTACGAGCAGTACTTC
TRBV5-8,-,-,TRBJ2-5,CASSLGTQEETQYF,TGTGCCAGCAGCTTGGGGACACAAGAAGAGACCCAGTACTTC
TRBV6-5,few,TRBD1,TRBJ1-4,CASSAQGTTNEKLFF,TGTGCCAGCAGTGCACAGGGGACAACTAATGAAAAACTGTTTTTT
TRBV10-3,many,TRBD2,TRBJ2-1,CAISEGSGSIGEQFF,TGTGCCATCAGTGAGGGTAGCGGGAGCATTGGTGAGCAGTTCTTC
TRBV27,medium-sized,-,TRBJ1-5,CASSTGERFEPQHF,TGTGCCAGCAGTACCGGAGAACGTTTTGAGCCCCAGCATTTT
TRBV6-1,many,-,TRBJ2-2,CASSEALLARGELFF,TGTGCCAGCAGTGAAGCGCTCCTCGCCCGGGGGGAGCTGTTTTTT
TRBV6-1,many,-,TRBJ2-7,CATEIQGMEYEQYF,TGTGCCACCGAAATACAGGGTATGGAGTACGAGCAGTACTTC
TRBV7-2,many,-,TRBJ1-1,CASSLNVATEAFF,TGTGCCAGCAGCTTAAATGTAGCCACTGAAGCTTTCTTT
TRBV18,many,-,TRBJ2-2,CASSPPDSTGELFF,TGTGCCAGCTCACCACCGGACAGCACCGGGGAGCTGTTTTTT
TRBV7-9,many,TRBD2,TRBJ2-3,CASSSDGGGEEDTQYF,TGTGCCAGCAGTTCGGATGGCGGGGGAGAGGAAGATACGCAGTATTTT
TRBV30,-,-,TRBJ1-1,CAWSRQGVTEAFF,TGTGCCTGGAGCCGTCAGGGTGTGACTGAAGCTTTCTTT
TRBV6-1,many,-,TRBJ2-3,CASSEGPGFTSSTDTQYF,TGTGCCAGCAGTGAAGGCCCAGGGTTCACTTCTAGCACAGATACGCAGTATTTT
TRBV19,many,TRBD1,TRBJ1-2,CASSMDRDSYGYTF,TGTGCCAGTAGTATGGACCGGGACAGCTATGGCTACACCTTC
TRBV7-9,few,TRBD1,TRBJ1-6,CASSPQGASYNSPLHF,TGTGCCAGCAGCCCCCAGGGGGCTTCCTATAATTCACCCCTCCACTTT
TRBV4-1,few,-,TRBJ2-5,CASSQGDRQETQYF,TGCGCCAGCAGCCAAGGAGACAGGCAGGAGACCCAGTACTTC
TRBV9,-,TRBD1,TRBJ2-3,CASSVPGTGHTDTQYF,TGTGCCAGCAGCGTACCGGGGACAGGACACACAGATACGCAGTATTTT
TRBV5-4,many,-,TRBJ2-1,CASSRTNNEQFF,TGTGCCAGCAGCCGTACTAACAATGAGCAGTTCTTC
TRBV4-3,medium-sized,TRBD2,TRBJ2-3,CASSQGTTSGGADTQYF,TGCGCCAGCAGCCAGGGAACGACTAGCGGGGGTGCAGATACGCAGTATTTT
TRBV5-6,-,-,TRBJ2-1,CASSLTQAGEQFF,TGTGCCAGCAGCTTAACACAGGCCGGCGAGCAGTTCTTC
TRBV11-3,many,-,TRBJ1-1,CASSRPRDGAEAFF,TGTGCCAGCAGCCGCCCGCGGGACGGTGCTGAAGCTTTCTTT